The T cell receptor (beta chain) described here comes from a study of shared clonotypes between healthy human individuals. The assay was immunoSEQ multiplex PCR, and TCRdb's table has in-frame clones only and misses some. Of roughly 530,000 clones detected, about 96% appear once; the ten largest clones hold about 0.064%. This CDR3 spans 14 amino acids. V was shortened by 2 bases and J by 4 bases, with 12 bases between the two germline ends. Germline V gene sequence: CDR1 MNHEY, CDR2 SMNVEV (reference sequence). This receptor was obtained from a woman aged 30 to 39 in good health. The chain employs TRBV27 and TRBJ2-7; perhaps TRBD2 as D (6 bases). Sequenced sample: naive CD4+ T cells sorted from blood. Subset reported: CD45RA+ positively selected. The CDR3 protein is CASSLVGGTYEQYF. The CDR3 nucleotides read TGTGCCAGCAGTTTAGTGGGGGGAACATACGAGCAGTACTTC.